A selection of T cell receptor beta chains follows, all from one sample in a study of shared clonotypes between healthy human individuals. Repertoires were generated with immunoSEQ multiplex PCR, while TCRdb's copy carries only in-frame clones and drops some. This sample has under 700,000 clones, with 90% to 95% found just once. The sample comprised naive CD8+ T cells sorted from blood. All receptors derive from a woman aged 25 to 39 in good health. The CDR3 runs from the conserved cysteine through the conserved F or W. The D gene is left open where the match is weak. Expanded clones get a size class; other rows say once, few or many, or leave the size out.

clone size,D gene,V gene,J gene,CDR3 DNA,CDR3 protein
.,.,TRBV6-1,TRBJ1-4,TGTGCCAGCAGTGAAGCGCTTTGGGACGTAACTAATGAAAAACTGTTTTTT,CASSEALWDVTNEKLFF
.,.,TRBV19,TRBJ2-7,TGTGCCAGTAGTATAGGAGGGACTGGTATACGGGAGCAGTACTTC,CASSIGGTGIREQYF
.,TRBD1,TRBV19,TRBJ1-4,TGTGCCAGTAGTATCGGGGACAGCTCTAATGAAAAACTGTTTTTT,CASSIGDSSNEKLFF
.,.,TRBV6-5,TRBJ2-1,TGTGCCAGCAGTGGGCTGGGCAATGAGCAGTTCTTC,CASSGLGNEQFF
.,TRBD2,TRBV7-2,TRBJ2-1,TGTGCCAGCAGCGGACCCGGGCGGGAGGGGAATGAGCAGTTCTTC,CASSGPGREGNEQFF
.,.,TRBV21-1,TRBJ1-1,TGTGCCAGCAGCAAAGTGGCAGGGGCTGCTGAAGCTTTCTTT,CASSKVAGAAEAFF
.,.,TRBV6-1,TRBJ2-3,TGTGCCAGCAGTGGGGGCTTGCCAGATACGCAGTATTTT,CASSGGLPDTQYF
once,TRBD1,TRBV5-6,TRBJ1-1,TGTGCCAGCAGCCCCCAAAGGACAGGTCTACCTACTGAAGCTTTCTTT,CASSPQRTGLPTEAFF
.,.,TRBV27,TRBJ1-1,TGTGCCAGCAGTTTACGAGGCACTGAAGCTTTCTTT,CASSLRGTEAFF
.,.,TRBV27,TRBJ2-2,TGTGCCAGCAGTTTCCTCCGAGTCGGGGAGCTGTTTTTT,CASSFLRVGELFF
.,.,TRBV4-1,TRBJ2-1,TGCGCCAGCAGCCAAGTAACAGTCTCCTACAATGAGCAGTTCTTC,CASSQVTVSYNEQFF
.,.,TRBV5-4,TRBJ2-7,TGTGCCAGCAGCAGAGACTACGAGCAGTACTTC,CASSRDYEQYF
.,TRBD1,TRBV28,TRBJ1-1,TGTGCCAGCAGTAGACAGGGGGCGCGTTTGACTGAAGCTTTCTTT,CASSRQGARLTEAFF
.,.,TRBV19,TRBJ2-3,TGTGCCAGTAGTATAGGATTCACAGATACGCAGTATTTT,CASSIGFTDTQYF
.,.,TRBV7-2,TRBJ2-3,TGTGCCAGCAGCTTGGAGGACGGTACAGATACGCAGTATTTT,CASSLEDGTDTQYF
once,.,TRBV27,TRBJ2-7,TGTGCCAGCATGGACGGGAGTCTGGACGAGCAGTACTTC,CASMDGSLDEQYF
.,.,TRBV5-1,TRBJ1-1,TGCGCCAGCAGGGGGGGGCCCGAGGTATTGAGGGCTTTCTTT,CASRGGPEVLRAFF
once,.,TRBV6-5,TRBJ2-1,TGTGCCAGCAGGTCTAGCTTGAACAATGAGCAGTTCTTC,CASRSSLNNEQFF
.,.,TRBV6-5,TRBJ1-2,TGTGCCAGCAGTTACGGGGGCGTCGGCTCTGATGGCTACACCTTC,CASSYGGVGSDGYTF
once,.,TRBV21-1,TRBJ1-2,TGTGCCAGCAGCCACTTCGGGGACAGGGGGGAAGGAGGCTACACCTTC,CASSHFGDRGEGGYTF
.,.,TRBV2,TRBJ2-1,TGTGCCAGCTCCGATCAGTTCTTC,CASSDQFF
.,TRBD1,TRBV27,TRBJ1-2,TGTGCCAGCAGGTCGACAGGGTACAGCTATGGCTACACCTTC,CASRSTGYSYGYTF
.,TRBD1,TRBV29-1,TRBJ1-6,TGCAGCGTTACCAGGGGGAGGGACCGGTCTACCCTCCACTTT,CSVTRGRDRSTLHF
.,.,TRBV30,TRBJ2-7,TGTGCCTGGATCGGGACTGCGGCCGAGCAGTACTTC,CAWIGTAAEQYF
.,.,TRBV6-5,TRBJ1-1,TGTGCCAGCAGTCCGACACAGGTCCCCCCTGAAGCTTTCTTT,CASSPTQVPPEAFF
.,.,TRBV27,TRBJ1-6,TGTGCCAGCAGTTTGAGAACCCAGGGCCACCCAACCACGTATAATTCACCCCTCCACTTT,CASSLRTQGHPTTYNSPLHF
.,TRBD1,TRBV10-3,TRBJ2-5,TGTGCCGGGGGGACAGGGGAGACCCAGTACTTC,CAGGTGETQYF
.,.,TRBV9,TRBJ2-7,TGTGCCAGCAGCGTAGGAAATAGCGGTTCCTACGAGCAGTACTTC,CASSVGNSGSYEQYF
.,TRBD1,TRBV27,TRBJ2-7,TGTGCCAGCAGTATGGGACAGGTTCCCCCTGTGGGCGAGCAGTACTTC,CASSMGQVPPVGEQYF
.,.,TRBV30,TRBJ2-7,TGTGCCTGGAGTGCCCGTCGCCCATTTGACGAGCAGTACTTC,CAWSARRPFDEQYF
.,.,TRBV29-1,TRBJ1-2,TGCAGCGTGGACCCCGGGGAGCCCCGAGGCTATGGCTACACCTTC,CSVDPGEPRGYGYTF
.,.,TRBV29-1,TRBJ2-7,TGCAGCGTTCCCGGCGAGAGTACCTACGAGCAGTACTTC,CSVPGESTYEQYF
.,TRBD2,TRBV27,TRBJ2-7,TGTGCCAGCAGTTTAGCGGGGGGCTTCTACGAGCAGTACTTC,CASSLAGGFYEQYF
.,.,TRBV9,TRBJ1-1,TGTGCCAGCAGCGCCTCAGGGGCGCGGGGGGTAGCTTTCTTT,CASSASGARGVAFF
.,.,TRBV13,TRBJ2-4,TGTGCCAGCAGCGCCCCCGAGGGGCGAGCCAAAAACATTCAGTACTTC,CASSAPEGRAKNIQYF
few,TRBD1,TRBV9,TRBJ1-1,TGTGCCAGCAGCGTAGGGGACAGGGGGTATACTGAAGCTTTCTTT,CASSVGDRGYTEAFF
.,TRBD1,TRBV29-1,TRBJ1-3,TGCAGCGTTGAGGGGGGACAGGGTGGAAACACCATATATTTT,CSVEGGQGGNTIYF
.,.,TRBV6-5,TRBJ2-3,TGTGCCAGCAGCCCCCCGGTGGGCCCCGATACGCAGTATTTT,CASSPPVGPDTQYF
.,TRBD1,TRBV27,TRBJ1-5,TGTGCCAGCAGTCCCTCCCAGGGGGAAGTCCATCAGCCCCAGCATTTT,CASSPSQGEVHQPQHF
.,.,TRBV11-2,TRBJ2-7,TGTGCCAGCAGCTTGGAGAGGGACTACGAGCAGTACTTC,CASSLERDYEQYF
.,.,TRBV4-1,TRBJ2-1,TGCGCCAGCAGCGGGGTGAGCTCCTACAATGAGCAGTTCTTC,CASSGVSSYNEQFF